These T cell receptor beta chains were read from a single sample in a study of Graves' ophthalmopathy and Graves' hyperthyroidism. TCRdb recomputed calls from the multiplex PCR reads with MiXCR, one row per CDR3 protein. The sample carries 620,000 or so distinct CDR3 sequences, roughly 20% recorded once. Specimen: peripheral blood. These receptors all stem from a woman between 18 and 29 years old with stable Graves' hyperthyroidism. Some clones in this sample may be carry-over from other donors' samples. The CDR3 runs from the conserved cysteine through the conserved F or W. The order of the fields is CDR3 protein, CDR3 DNA, J gene, D gene, V gene, clone size. The D gene is left open where the match is weak. Only some rows state a clone size, as once, few, many or a class for expanded clones.

cdr3_aa: CASSMIRDEAFF; cdr3_nt: TGTGCCAGCAGTATGATCCGTGATGAAGCTTTCTTT; j_call: TRBJ1-1; d_call: -; v_call: TRBV6-1; clone_size: many
cdr3_aa: CASRPWTGSGNSNQPQHF; cdr3_nt: TGTGCCAGCAGACCGTGGACAGGGTCGGGGAATAGCAATCAGCCCCAGCATTTT; j_call: TRBJ1-5; d_call: TRBD1; v_call: TRBV27; clone_size: -
cdr3_aa: CASSLGGPRTGELFF; cdr3_nt: TGTGCCAGCAGCTTAGGAGGGCCGCGGACCGGGGAGCTGTTTTTT; j_call: TRBJ2-2; d_call: -; v_call: TRBV11-2; clone_size: few
cdr3_aa: CASSLGGLRGTAFF; cdr3_nt: TGTGCCAGCAGTTTAGGTGGACTTCGGGGAACGGCTTTCTTT; j_call: TRBJ1-1; d_call: -; v_call: TRBV27; clone_size: -
cdr3_aa: CASSWSGAPGELFF; cdr3_nt: TGCGCCAGCAGCTGGTCGGGGGCGCCCGGGGAGCTGTTTTTT; j_call: TRBJ2-2; d_call: -; v_call: TRBV5-1; clone_size: many
cdr3_aa: CASSGQGYNYGYTF; cdr3_nt: TGTGCCAGCAGTGGACAGGGCTACAACTATGGCTACACCTTC; j_call: TRBJ1-2; d_call: TRBD1; v_call: TRBV2; clone_size: many
cdr3_aa: CASSLGFRTGYTF; cdr3_nt: TGTGCCAGCAGCTTAGGGTTCAGAACTGGCTACACCTTC; j_call: TRBJ1-2; d_call: -; v_call: TRBV11-2; clone_size: -
cdr3_aa: CASSPLWQETQYF; cdr3_nt: TGTGCCAGCAGTCCGCTATGGCAAGAGACCCAGTACTTC; j_call: TRBJ2-5; d_call: -; v_call: TRBV12-3/TRBV12-4; clone_size: many
cdr3_aa: CASSLISDRPSGANVLTF; cdr3_nt: TGTGCCAGCAGCTTAATCTCTGACAGGCCCTCTGGGGCCAACGTCCTGACTTTC; j_call: TRBJ2-6; d_call: -; v_call: TRBV11-2; clone_size: many
cdr3_aa: CATEDRGATYEQYF; cdr3_nt: TGTGCCACCGAAGACAGGGGTGCTACCTACGAGCAGTACTTC; j_call: TRBJ2-7; d_call: TRBD1; v_call: TRBV6-1; clone_size: few
cdr3_aa: CASSQRSRVSSYNSPLHF; cdr3_nt: TGTGCCAGCTCACAGAGGTCCAGGGTCAGCTCCTATAATTCACCCCTCCACTTT; j_call: TRBJ1-6; d_call: -; v_call: TRBV18; clone_size: -
cdr3_aa: CASSWDQGGEQYF; cdr3_nt: TGTGCCAGCAGTTGGGACCAGGGAGGCGAGCAGTACTTC; j_call: TRBJ2-7; d_call: -; v_call: TRBV12-3/TRBV12-4; clone_size: many
cdr3_aa: CASSKTENHNSPLHF; cdr3_nt: TGTGCCAGCAGTAAGACCGAGAATCATAATTCACCCCTCCACTTT; j_call: TRBJ1-6; d_call: -; v_call: TRBV6-1; clone_size: -
cdr3_aa: CASSISRGDYGYTF; cdr3_nt: TGTGCCAGTAGTATAAGTCGCGGAGACTATGGCTACACCTTC; j_call: TRBJ1-2; d_call: -; v_call: TRBV19; clone_size: many
cdr3_aa: CASSLGRGGGTEETQYF; cdr3_nt: TGTGCCAGCAGCTTAGGACGCGGCGGGGGAACAGAAGAGACCCAGTACTTC; j_call: TRBJ2-5; d_call: TRBD2; v_call: TRBV7-8; clone_size: -
cdr3_aa: CASSQDVATGRIAQHF; cdr3_nt: TGTGCCAGCAGCCAAGATGTAGCGACAGGGCGTATAGCCCAGCATTTT; j_call: TRBJ1-5; d_call: TRBD1; v_call: TRBV4-2; clone_size: many
cdr3_aa: CASSGQGQLPQHF; cdr3_nt: TGTGCCAGCAGTGGTCAGGGACAGCTGCCCCAGCATTTT; j_call: TRBJ1-5; d_call: TRBD1; v_call: TRBV6-1; clone_size: few
cdr3_aa: CSVAGQVDYGYTF; cdr3_nt: TGCAGCGTGGCGGGACAGGTGGACTATGGCTACACCTTC; j_call: TRBJ1-2; d_call: TRBD1; v_call: TRBV29-1; clone_size: many
cdr3_aa: CASSFVYGELFF; cdr3_nt: TGTGCCAGCAGCTTTGTATATGGGGAGCTGTTTTTT; j_call: TRBJ2-2; d_call: -; v_call: TRBV5-8; clone_size: few
cdr3_aa: CSAQAWAETQYF; cdr3_nt: TGCAGTGCGCAAGCCTGGGCAGAGACCCAGTACTTC; j_call: TRBJ2-5; d_call: -; v_call: TRBV20-1; clone_size: -
cdr3_aa: CASSPGTGVMNTEAFF; cdr3_nt: TGTGCCAGCAGCCCCGGAACAGGGGTGATGAACACTGAAGCTTTCTTT; j_call: TRBJ1-1; d_call: TRBD1; v_call: TRBV6-1; clone_size: many
cdr3_aa: CASQEDSNQPQHF; cdr3_nt: TGCGCCAGTCAAGAGGATAGCAATCAGCCCCAGCATTTT; j_call: TRBJ1-5; d_call: -; v_call: TRBV4-1; clone_size: -
cdr3_aa: CASSPMGRAHNQPQHF; cdr3_nt: TGTGCCAGCAGCCCAATGGGCAGGGCACACAATCAGCCCCAGCATTTT; j_call: TRBJ1-5; d_call: -; v_call: TRBV11-2; clone_size: many
cdr3_aa: CAISSRDFLETQYF; cdr3_nt: TGTGCCATCAGCTCCCGGGACTTTCTAGAGACCCAGTACTTC; j_call: TRBJ2-5; d_call: -; v_call: TRBV9; clone_size: few
cdr3_aa: CACGAREQYF; cdr3_nt: TGTGCCTGCGGAGCTCGCGAGCAGTACTTC; j_call: TRBJ2-7; d_call: -; v_call: TRBV2; clone_size: -
cdr3_aa: CASSTNGRVGTEAFF; cdr3_nt: TGTGCCAGCAGTACCAACGGCAGGGTTGGCACTGAAGCTTTCTTT; j_call: TRBJ1-1; d_call: -; v_call: TRBV27; clone_size: many
cdr3_aa: CASRGLVVSEQYF; cdr3_nt: TGTGCCAGCAGGGGACTAGTCGTCTCCGAGCAGTACTTC; j_call: TRBJ2-7; d_call: TRBD2; v_call: TRBV12-3/TRBV12-4; clone_size: many
cdr3_aa: CASSTPLAGGKNIQYF; cdr3_nt: TGTGCCAGCAGCACCCCCCTAGCGGGGGGGAAAAACATTCAGTACTTC; j_call: TRBJ2-4; d_call: TRBD2; v_call: TRBV7-2; clone_size: many
cdr3_aa: CASSAKGGLSQHF; cdr3_nt: TGTGCCAGCAGTGCGAAGGGAGGCTTGTCCCAGCATTTT; j_call: TRBJ1-5; d_call: -; v_call: TRBV6-1; clone_size: many
cdr3_aa: CATSDPRVATEAFF; cdr3_nt: TGTGCCACCAGTGACCCCAGGGTTGCGACTGAAGCTTTCTTT; j_call: TRBJ1-1; d_call: -; v_call: TRBV24-1; clone_size: many
cdr3_aa: CASSFPDTYEQYF; cdr3_nt: TGTGCCAGCAGTTTCCCTGACACTTACGAGCAGTACTTC; j_call: TRBJ2-7; d_call: -; v_call: TRBV28; clone_size: few
cdr3_aa: CASSHPPGTAYSYEQYF; cdr3_nt: TGTGCCAGCAGCCATCCACCCGGGACAGCTTACTCCTACGAGCAGTACTTC; j_call: TRBJ2-7; d_call: TRBD1; v_call: TRBV4-2; clone_size: many
cdr3_aa: CAVRSSAGYGYTF; cdr3_nt: TGTGCCGTTCGTTCATCCGCTGGGTATGGCTACACCTTC; j_call: TRBJ1-2; d_call: -; v_call: TRBV10-3; clone_size: many
cdr3_aa: CASSRTGGGDTEAFF; cdr3_nt: TGTGCCAGCTCACGGACAGGGGGCGGGGACACTGAAGCTTTCTTT; j_call: TRBJ1-1; d_call: TRBD1; v_call: TRBV18; clone_size: -
cdr3_aa: CASSSRTSSGTQYF; cdr3_nt: TGTGCCAGCAGTTCCCGGACTAGCTCCGGGACCCAGTACTTC; j_call: TRBJ2-5; d_call: TRBD2; v_call: TRBV12-3/TRBV12-4; clone_size: many
cdr3_aa: CASRGTGGLQPQHF; cdr3_nt: TGTGCCAGCAGAGGGACAGGGGGGTTACAGCCCCAGCATTTT; j_call: TRBJ1-5; d_call: TRBD1; v_call: TRBV6-1; clone_size: -
cdr3_aa: CATSSTRGVKAEQYF; cdr3_nt: TGTGCCACCAGCAGCACTCGGGGGGTGAAAGCCGAGCAGTACTTC; j_call: TRBJ2-7; d_call: TRBD2; v_call: TRBV15; clone_size: many
cdr3_aa: CASMSTARGRGTGELFF; cdr3_nt: TGTGCCAGCATGTCGACGGCTAGGGGGCGCGGCACCGGGGAGCTGTTTTTT; j_call: TRBJ2-2; d_call: TRBD1; v_call: TRBV12-3/TRBV12-4; clone_size: -
cdr3_aa: CASSFAGAADTIYF; cdr3_nt: TGTGCCAGCTCCTTCGCAGGAGCGGCCGACACCATATATTTT; j_call: TRBJ1-3; d_call: -; v_call: TRBV6-1; clone_size: -
cdr3_aa: CASSSPGANTEAFF; cdr3_nt: TGTGCCAGCAGTTCTCCCGGGGCAAACACTGAAGCTTTCTTT; j_call: TRBJ1-1; d_call: -; v_call: TRBV6-5; clone_size: many
cdr3_aa: CASSESSGNTIYF; cdr3_nt: TGTGCCAGCTCAGAGAGCTCTGGAAACACCATATATTTT; j_call: TRBJ1-3; d_call: -; v_call: TRBV7-6; clone_size: many
cdr3_aa: CASSLVRSRKYANSPLHF; cdr3_nt: TGTGCCAGCAGCTTAGTAAGAAGCAGGAAATACGCGAATTCACCCCTCCACTTT; j_call: TRBJ1-6; d_call: -; v_call: TRBV11-2; clone_size: -
cdr3_aa: CASSAPGDEETQYF; cdr3_nt: TGTGCCAGCAGTGCTCCAGGAGACGAAGAGACCCAGTACTTC; j_call: TRBJ2-5; d_call: -; v_call: TRBV12-3/TRBV12-4; clone_size: -
cdr3_aa: CAYPGSYGYTF; cdr3_nt: TGTGCCTACCCGGGGTCCTATGGCTACACCTTC; j_call: TRBJ1-2; d_call: -; v_call: TRBV7-2; clone_size: few
cdr3_aa: CSARTGGGTGELFF; cdr3_nt: TGCAGTGCTAGAACAGGGGGCGGCACCGGGGAGCTGTTTTTT; j_call: TRBJ2-2; d_call: TRBD1; v_call: TRBV20-1; clone_size: many
cdr3_aa: CSVSGLSTEAFF; cdr3_nt: TGCAGCGTTTCAGGGCTGAGCACTGAAGCTTTCTTT; j_call: TRBJ1-1; d_call: -; v_call: TRBV29-1; clone_size: many
cdr3_aa: CASSEIGTNYGYTF; cdr3_nt: TGTGCCAGCAGTGAAATAGGTACTAACTATGGCTACACCTTC; j_call: TRBJ1-2; d_call: -; v_call: TRBV25-1; clone_size: -
cdr3_aa: CASSNPSSYEQYF; cdr3_nt: TGCGCCAGCAGCAACCCTTCCTCCTACGAGCAGTACTTC; j_call: TRBJ2-7; d_call: -; v_call: TRBV5-1; clone_size: many
cdr3_aa: CASRDHYEQYF; cdr3_nt: TGCGCCAGCAGGGACCACTACGAGCAGTACTTC; j_call: TRBJ2-7; d_call: -; v_call: TRBV10-2; clone_size: many
cdr3_aa: CASTETLSYEQYF; cdr3_nt: TGTGCCAGCACCGAAACTCTCTCCTACGAGCAGTACTTC; j_call: TRBJ2-7; d_call: -; v_call: TRBV12-3/TRBV12-4; clone_size: many
cdr3_aa: CASTSGQGGTEAFF; cdr3_nt: TGTGCCAGCACTTCGGGACAGGGAGGAACTGAAGCTTTCTTT; j_call: TRBJ1-1; d_call: TRBD1; v_call: TRBV12-3/TRBV12-4; clone_size: many
cdr3_aa: CASSLGGRGDYGYTF; cdr3_nt: TGTGCCAGCAGTTTAGGCGGCAGGGGGGACTATGGCTACACCTTC; j_call: TRBJ1-2; d_call: TRBD1; v_call: TRBV12-3/TRBV12-4; clone_size: -
cdr3_aa: CASSLKGYETQYF; cdr3_nt: TGTGCCAGCAGTTTAAAAGGGTACGAGACCCAGTACTTC; j_call: TRBJ2-5; d_call: -; v_call: TRBV27; clone_size: many
cdr3_aa: CAISEGQGDQETQYF; cdr3_nt: TGTGCCATCAGTGAGGGACAGGGGGACCAAGAGACCCAGTACTTC; j_call: TRBJ2-5; d_call: TRBD1; v_call: TRBV10-3; clone_size: -